This entry features one T cell receptor (beta chain) sequence. Its cognate antigen is unknown. Per the germline V gene, CDR1 is LNHDA and CDR2 is SQIVND (reference sequence). The CDR3 loop spans 14 amino acids. Trimming cost V 3 bases and J 2 bases; bases outside gene matches: 1. Libraries were prepared by immunoSEQ multiplex PCR; TCRdb keeps only in-frame clonotypes and omits some of them. The data contain about 97,000 clones, 75% to 90% of them singletons. The data are from a study of T cell responses to AZD1222 COVID-19 vaccine. Study-wide points: The CD4 TCRs associated with vaccination extended across spike and predominated at 160-218 and 743-854. Seropositive AZD1222 recipients at baseline numbered only five or six. The sample set comprised mostly white British donors with more females, and clonal diversity was possibly underestimated.

The sample in question was peripheral blood, obtained on day 0 of AZD1222 vaccination. The V gene is TRBV19, the J gene TRBJ1-5; TRBD1 aligns across 7 bases. This TCR was sampled from an adult in good health. The CDR3 sequence is CASSITGGNQPQHF. The CDR3 DNA reads TGTGCCAGTAGTATTACAGGGGGCAATCAGCCCCAGCATTTT. Full variable domain (missing parts from reference TRBV19 and TRBJ1-5): DGGITQSPKYLFRKEGQNVTLSCEQNLNHDAMYWYRQDPGQGLRLIYYSQIVNDFQKGDIAEGYSVSREKKESFPLTVTSAQKNPTAFYLCASSITGGNQPQHFGDGTRLSIL.